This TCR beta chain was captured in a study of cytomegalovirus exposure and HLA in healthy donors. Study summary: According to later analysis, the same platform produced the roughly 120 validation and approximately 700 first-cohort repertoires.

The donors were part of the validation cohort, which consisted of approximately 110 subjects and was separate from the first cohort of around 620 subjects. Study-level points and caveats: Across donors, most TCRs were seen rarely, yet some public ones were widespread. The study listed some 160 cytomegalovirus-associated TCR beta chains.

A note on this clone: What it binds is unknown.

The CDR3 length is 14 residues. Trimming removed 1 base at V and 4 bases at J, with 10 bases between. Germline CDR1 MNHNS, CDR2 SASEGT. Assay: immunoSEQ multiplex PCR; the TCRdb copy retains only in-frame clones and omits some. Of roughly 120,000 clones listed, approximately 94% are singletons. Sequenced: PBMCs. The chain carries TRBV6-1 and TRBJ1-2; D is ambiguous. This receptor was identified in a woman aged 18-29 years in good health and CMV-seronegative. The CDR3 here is CASSEGPAGYGYTF. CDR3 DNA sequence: TGTGCCAGCAGTGAAGGGCCAGCGGGCTATGGCTACACCTTC.